This TCR beta chain appears in the sequencing data of a study of technical replicates of blood from a few donors. V trimming: 2 bases; J trimming: 8 bases; junction bases outside the gene matches: 7. Germline V gene lookup returns CDR1 SGHAT and CDR2 FQNNGV. This CDR3 region has 15 residues. The repertoire was sequenced with immunoSEQ multiplex PCR; TCRdb's copy has only in-frame clones and lacks some. The sample carries 80,000 to 95,000 clones, 90% to 98% recorded once. V is TRBV11-2 and J is TRBJ2-2, with TRBD2 matching over 8 bases. Sequenced input: T cells isolated from PBMCs. The receptor comes from a human donor in good health. CDR3 residues: CASSLLAGNSGELFF. CDR3 DNA sequence: TGTGCCAGCAGCTTACTAGCGGGTAACTCGGGGGAGCTGTTTTTT.